This T cell receptor (beta chain) was identified during a study of shared clonotypes between healthy human individuals. The CDR3 spans 12 residues. Germline V gene sequence: CDR1 GTSNPN, CDR2 SVGIG (reference sequence). V lost 0 bases and J 5 bases, leaving 7 bases between the germline ends. With regard to this clone: The sample has other DNA sequences that encode this CDR3 too.

Measured with immunoSEQ multiplex PCR; TCRdb has only the in-frame clones, and not every one. The sample shows roughly 1,000,000 clones, about four fifths of them seen only once. This clonotype was obtained from a man between 18 and 29 years old in good health. Some clones in this sample may be carry-over from other donors' samples. Specimen: memory CD4+ T cells from PBMCs. The subset was: CD45RA-negative fraction. J is TRBJ1-1 and V is TRBV30; D is undetermined. CDR3 loop: CAWSVSGTEAFF. In DNA, the CDR3 is TGTGCCTGGAGTGTATCTGGGACTGAAGCTTTCTTT.